Below are 24 T cell receptor beta chains sequenced from a single sample in a study of shared clonotypes between healthy human individuals. Clones were sequenced by immunoSEQ multiplex PCR, and TCRdb holds only the in-frame ones, with some missing. The sample shows roughly 850,000 clones, about 97% of them seen only once. In the naive CD8 group, cells lacked CD45RO and were positively selected for CCR7, so terminally differentiated effector memory CD45RA+ cells were left out. Sequencing was done on a sample of naive CD8+ T cells sorted from blood. These receptor sequences come from a man younger than 40 in good health.

This chain links TRBV10-3 with TRBJ2-5; TRBD2 matches 7 bases. The CDR3 extends over 15 amino acids. Germline V gives CDR1 ENHRY, CDR2 SYGVKD. Trimming at V came to 0 bases and at J to 5 bases, leaving 6 bases not matched to a gene. The CDR3 here is CAISESGAGVETQYF. The CDR3 coding sequence is TGTGCCATCAGTGAGTCCGGGGCGGGGGTCGAGACCCAGTACTTC.

The chain employs TRBV6-5 and TRBJ2-1; maybe TRBD1 (6 bases). Germline CDR1 and CDR2: MNHEY and SVGAGI. Trimming took 4 bases from V and 7 from J, leaving 17 bases between them. The CDR3 covers 15 residues. In DNA, the CDR3 is TGTGCCAGCAGTTTCCTAGCAGGGGTGGGGAATGAGCAGTTCTTC. It codes for CASSFLAGVGNEQFF.

The chain joins TRBV6-1 to TRBJ2-1; D is ambiguous. This CDR3 has 13 residues. The V and J ends lost 1 base and 2 bases respectively, with 3 bases between them. CDR1 is MNHNS, CDR2 SASEGT, per germline. CDR3 in amino acids: CASSEGPYNEQFF. The CDR3 bases are TGTGCCAGCAGTGAAGGGCCCTACAATGAGCAGTTCTTC.

CDR3 loop: CASSQRYNEQFF. CDR3 bases: TGTGCCAGCAGCCAAAGGTACAATGAGCAGTTCTTC. The chain joins TRBV27 to TRBJ2-1; the D is unclear. CDR1 is MNHEY, CDR2 SMNVEV, per germline (reference sequence). CDR3 length: 12 amino acids. Deletions cut 6 bases from V and 4 bases from J, with 7 bases between.

Notes on this clone: One end of the junction fails to match germline, which may point to a read error. CDR3 in DNA: TGTGCCAGAAGCCGTACAGGGGGCTCTGACTCGATGCTGCATTTT. Translated, it gives CARSRTGGSDSMLHF. This chain links TRBV5-3 with TRBJ2-3; 9 bases agree with TRBD1. TRBV5-3 has ORF status, its function being uncertain. The CDR3 contains 15 residues.

The chain uses TRBV9 and TRBJ2-4; D perhaps matches TRBD1 (6 bases). Germline CDR1 and CDR2: SGDLS and YYNGEE. This CDR3 comprises 15 residues. V was cut by 0 bases and J by 5 bases, with 12 bases left in between. This CDR3 is CASSVDEQGQNIQYF. Here the CDR3 DNA reads TGTGCCAGCAGCGTAGATGAGCAGGGGCAAAACATTCAGTACTTC.

The CDR3 protein is CASSFPIHPTNTEAFF. The CDR3 region has the DNA TGTGCCAGCAGTTTTCCTATCCACCCCACGAACACTGAAGCTTTCTTT. V is TRBV28 and J is TRBJ1-1, with unresolved D. Germline CDR1 is MDHEN and CDR2 is SYDVKM. With 3 bases removed from V and 1 base from J, the gap between germline ends came to 15 bases. CDR3 length: 16 amino acids.

Points on this clone: This sample includes further DNA sequences coding for the same CDR3. The V call is TRBV9, the J call TRBJ2-7; weak D call: TRBD1 (8 bases). The germline V gene encodes CDR1 SGDLS and CDR2 YYNGEE. The CDR3 sequence is 13 residues long. The V end was cut by 4 bases, the J end by 7 bases, with 15 bases between. The CDR3 loop is CASSPTGDYEQYF. DNA of the CDR3: TGTGCCAGCAGCCCGACAGGGGACTATGAGCAGTACTTC.

The V and J genes are TRBV7-2 and TRBJ2-3; 8 nucleotides align to TRBD2. Unmatched junction bases numbered 12, after V lost 1 base and J lost 6 bases. Germline V gives CDR1 SGHTA, CDR2 FQGNSA. The CDR3 spans 17 residues. In nucleotides, the CDR3 is TGTGCCAGCAGCTTAGACCGACTAGCGCGATTATTGGATACGCAGTATTTT. It encodes CASSLDRLARLLDTQYF.

In its sample, this clone was seen once. The CDR3 region has the DNA TGCGCCAGCAGCCAAGTAGTCGGGATAGCCGGGGAGCTGTTTTTT. It translates to CASSQVVGIAGELFF. The rearrangement joins TRBV4-3 to TRBJ2-2; D possibly corresponds to TRBD2 (5 bases). From germline, CDR1 is LGHNA and CDR2 YSLEER. The CDR3 loop spans 15 amino acids. V lost 1 base and J lost 6, with 12 bases in between.

The chain is built from TRBV11-1 and TRBJ2-1, with 8 bases matching TRBD1. The CDR3 loop spans 18 amino acids. Germline V CDR1 and CDR2: SGHAT, FQDESV (reference sequence). J lost 5 bases, V lost 2 bases, and 14 bases had no gene match. CDR3 sequence: CASSLMGQVFAGNNEQFF. In DNA, the CDR3 is TGTGCCAGCAGCTTAATGGGACAGGTCTTTGCGGGGAACAATGAGCAGTTCTTC.

The rearrangement links TRBV4-1 to TRBJ1-5; D is possibly TRBD1 (6 bases). Germline-derived CDR1 and CDR2 are MGHRA and YSYEKL. Trimming pared 1 base from V and 0 bases from J, leaving 13 bases between. This CDR3 region has 17 residues. In nucleotides, the CDR3 is TGCGCCAGCAGCCAAGGGTCAGGGGCTTATAGCAATCAGCCCCAGCATTTT. The encoded protein is CASSQGSGAYSNQPQHF.

V and J are TRBV4-1 and TRBJ2-7; TRBD1 matches 7 bases. With 2 bases clipped from V and 4 bases from J, the junction kept 5 bases outside the gene matches. Per germline, CDR1 MGHRA and CDR2 YSYEKL. CDR3 length: 14 residues. This CDR3 reads CASSQRDSSYEQYF. The CDR3 bases are TGCGCCAGCAGCCAAAGGGACAGCTCTTACGAGCAGTACTTC.

This chain joins TRBV4-1 and TRBJ2-5; D is unresolved. V lost 1 base, J lost 0 bases, and 12 bases lay in between. CDR1 and CDR2 from the germline V gene are MGHRA and YSYEKL. The CDR3 is made up of 16 amino acids. In DNA form, the CDR3 reads TGCGCCAGCAGCCAAGGGTCGTCGGTCAACCAAGAGACCCAGTACTTC. Its translation: CASSQGSSVNQETQYF.

The chain uses TRBV5-5 and TRBJ2-5; TRBD2 might be the D (5 bases). The CDR3 consists of 15 residues. CDR1 SGHKS and CDR2 YYEKEE come from the germline V gene (reference sequence). V was clipped by 5 bases and J by 8 bases, with 22 bases between them. As DNA, the CDR3 is TGTGCCAGCAGACGTACGCCCGAGGGCGACAAAACCCAGTACTTC. Translation gives CASRRTPEGDKTQYF. Looking up the rest from reference TRBV5-5 and TRBJ2-5 gives the full variable domain: DAGVTQSPTHLIKTRGQQVTLRCSPISGHKSVSWYQQVLGQGPQFIFQYYEKEERGRGNFPDRFSARQFPNYSSELNVNALLLGDSALYLCASRRTPEGDKTQYFGPGTRLLVL.

A note on this clone: Other DNA sequences within the sample encode an identical CDR3. V is TRBV9 and J is TRBJ2-7; the D is unclear. The CDR3 consists of 15 residues. With 0 bases removed from V and 0 bases from J, the gap between germline ends came to 10 bases. Germline CDR1 and CDR2: SGDLS and YYNGEE. CDR3 DNA: TGTGCCAGCAGCGTAGGGGGTTCTACCTCCTACGAGCAGTACTTC. Translated: CASSVGGSTSYEQYF.

This rearrangement joins TRBV7-2 to TRBJ2-1; D is perhaps TRBD1 or TRBD2 (5 bases each). CDR1 and CDR2 from the germline V gene are SGHTA and FQGNSA. CDR3 size: 12 residues. V dropped 4 bases and J dropped 9 bases, with 10 bases sitting between them. In DNA form, the CDR3 reads TGTGCCAGCAGCTATGAGGGACCTGAGCAGTTCTTC. It codes for CASSYEGPEQFF.

This chain connects TRBV7-9 to TRBJ2-5, with TRBD2 matching 7 bases. V shed 8 bases, J shed 5 bases, and the junction held 5 bases outside the gene matches. Germline values: CDR1 SEHNR, CDR2 FQNEAQ (reference sequence). The CDR3 runs to 12 residues. In DNA, the CDR3 is TGTGCCAGCGCATGGGGAGGGGAGACCCAGTACTTC. It encodes CASAWGGETQYF.

The chain links TRBV29-1 to TRBJ2-5; the D call may be TRBD1 or TRBD2 (6 bases each). This CDR3 is 13 amino acids long. Germline V lookup: CDR1 SQVTM, CDR2 ANQGSEA. Trimming took 3 bases from V and 4 from J, leaving 12 bases between them. The CDR3 here is CSVESGGRETQYF. CDR3 nucleotide sequence: TGCAGCGTTGAGTCCGGGGGCCGAGAGACCCAGTACTTC.

The rearrangement uses TRBV11-1 and TRBJ2-7; D is uncertain. CDR3 size: 14 residues. The ends were cut back, 0 bases at V and 2 bases at J, with 8 bases in the middle. CDR1 and CDR2 from the germline V gene are SGHAT and FQDESV (reference sequence). CDR3 loop: CASSLAGWTYEQYF. The CDR3 nucleotides read TGTGCCAGCAGCTTAGCAGGTTGGACCTACGAGCAGTACTTC.

V gene TRBV9 combines with J gene TRBJ2-3, with D maybe TRBD2 (6 bases). V shed 2 bases and J shed 3 bases, with 19 bases lying between them. This CDR3 spans 17 amino acids. Looked up from germline, CDR1 is SGDLS and CDR2 is YYNGEE. The CDR3 here is CASSVNGGSGATDTQYF. CDR3 nucleotides: TGTGCCAGCAGCGTGAACGGTGGGTCGGGAGCGACAGATACGCAGTATTTT.

The chain combines TRBV18 with TRBJ2-2; 9 bases align to TRBD1. Trimming removed 2 bases from V and 6 bases from J; junction bases left unmatched: 16. CDR3 length equals 19 residues. Germline lookup yields CDR1 KGHSH and CDR2 LQKENI. The CDR3 bases are TGTGCCAGCTCACCATCTGCTGGTTCGGGACAGGGCGTCGCCGGGGAGCTGTTTTTT. Translated, it gives CASSPSAGSGQGVAGELFF.

The CDR3 here is CASSPPGTGGRDEQFF. In DNA form, the CDR3 reads TGTGCCAGCAGCCCGCCCGGAACAGGGGGCCGAGATGAGCAGTTCTTC. This rearrangement joins TRBV7-9 to TRBJ2-1, with 9 bases fitting TRBD1. The CDR3 has 16 residues. Looked up from germline, CDR1 is SEHNR and CDR2 is FQNEAQ (reference sequence). J was trimmed by 8 bases and V by 5 bases; bases with no gene match: 13. The full variable domain, its missing parts supplied by reference TRBV7-9 and TRBJ2-1, is DTGVSQNPRHKITKRGQNVTFRCDPISEHNRLYWYRQTLGQGPEFLTYFQNEAQLEKSRLLSDRFSAERPKGSFSTLEIQRTEQGDSAMYLCASSPPGTGGRDEQFFGPGTRLTVL.

V usage is TRBV7-9 and J usage is TRBJ2-5; 7 bases are a match to TRBD1. The CDR3 totals 15 residues. V gave up 2 bases and J gave up 0 bases; unmatched junction bases: 3. Per germline, CDR1 SEHNR and CDR2 FQNEAQ (reference sequence). This CDR3 is CASSLSDRNQETQYF. The CDR3 DNA follows: TGTGCCAGCAGCTTATCGGACAGGAACCAAGAGACCCAGTACTTC.